The T cell receptor beta chain described here comes from a study of response to subunit inactivated influenza vaccine. Study-wide results and limits: After each seasonal influenza vaccination, few new T cells are recruited, the authors suggested.

This CDR3 comprises 15 residues. Germline trimming cut 0 bases from V and 9 bases from J; bases unmatched to any gene: 9. The V gene's germline CDR1 is SGDLS and CDR2 YYNGEE. This clonotype was picked up many times. Its antigen is undetermined. TCRdb processed the RT-PCR reads anew with MiXCR; each CDR3 protein has one entry. Here the sample spans approximately 520,000 distinct CDR3 sequences, approximately 17% being singletons. The V and J genes are TRBV9 and TRBJ1-1; TRBD1 matches 9 bases. The material sequenced was CD4+ T cells sorted from PBMCs, taken 23 months after vaccination. The source of this sequence is a man in his fifties or sixties who received an inactivated influenza vaccine. Written as DNA, the CDR3 is TGTGCCAGCAGCGTAGACGGGACAGGGAAGGGGAAAGCTTTCTTT. Its translation: CASSVDGTGKGKAFF.